This T cell receptor (beta chain) was retrieved from a study of blood T cell repertoires in COVID-19. Profiling relied on immunoSEQ multiplex PCR, and the TCRdb table lists in-frame clones only, not all of them. The sample has approximately 230,000 clones; around 84% are singletons. This clone was seen only a few times. The sample consisted of peripheral blood. The clonotype was recovered from a man aged 25-45 years with active or convalescent COVID-19.

The CDR3 DNA reads TGTGCCAGCAGCGGACGAGGGGGAGCGAACACTGAAGCTTTCTTT. This translates into CASSGRGGANTEAFF. The V call is TRBV9, the J call TRBJ1-1; weak D call: TRBD1 (6 bases). Trimming stripped 3 bases from V and 1 base from J, with 13 bases between. This CDR3 spans 15 amino acids. Germline CDR1 is SGDLS and CDR2 is YYNGEE. The variable domain in full, with the rest retrieved from reference TRBV9 and TRBJ1-1, is DSGVTQTPKHLITATGQRVTLRCSPRSGDLSVYWYQQSLDQGLQFLIQYYNGEERAKGNILERFSAQQFPDLHSELNLSSLELGDSALYFCASSGRGGANTEAFFGQGTRLTVV.